The source of this T cell receptor beta chain is a study of blood T cell repertoires in COVID-19. Overall study context: Samples taken during acute and convalescent COVID-19 were collected in the United States, Italy and Spain.

This clone was seen once. Data came from immunoSEQ multiplex PCR; TCRdb stores just in-frame clones and leaves some out. This sample has more than 250,000 clones, with 65% to 90% found just once. V lost 8 bases to trimming and J lost 3 bases, with 10 bases between them. In germline, CDR1 is MNHEY, CDR2 SVGAGI. This CDR3 comprises 13 residues. The clonotype originates from a woman under 30 who had recovered from COVID-19. The chain is built from TRBV6-5 and TRBJ1-4; D remains unclear. The sequenced sample was PBMCs or T cells enriched from blood (not recorded which). CDR3 region: CASFDSANEKLFF. The CDR3 region has the DNA TGTGCCAGCTTTGACTCTGCTAATGAAAAACTGTTTTTT.